The 6 T cell receptor beta chains presented below share a single source sample, sequenced in a study of T cell changes during pregnancy in multiple sclerosis. The table came from immunoSEQ multiplex PCR; TCRdb's copy has only in-frame clones and leaves some out. The sample shows about 43,000 clones, 88% of them seen only once. The material was peripheral blood, obtained in the first trimester of pregnancy. Receptors were obtained from a female donor in good health, enrolled as a control in a pregnancy study.

The chain carries TRBV7-6 and TRBJ1-3; D might be TRBD1 (5 bases). Per germline, CDR1 SGHVS and CDR2 FNYEAQ. This CDR3 comprises 15 residues. Between the trimmed V and J ends, which lost 8 bases and 0 bases, there was a span of 14 bases. CDR3 in DNA: TGTGCCAGCGGACGAACAGGAAACTCTGGAAACACCATATATTTT. It specifies CASGRTGNSGNTIYF.

The V call is TRBV25-1, the J call TRBJ2-7; D is perhaps TRBD1 (5 bases). The germline V and J ends were trimmed by 6 bases and 0 bases, with 12 bases remaining between them. The CDR3 spans 14 residues. The germline CDR1 and CDR2 sequences are MGHDK and SYGVNS. The CDR3 DNA reads as TGTGCCAGCAGGGGGCAGATTAGCTCCTACGAGCAGTACTTC. Protein product: CASRGQISSYEQYF.

CDR3 sequence reads: CAVGQGAGTEAFF. CDR3 bases: TGTGCCGTCGGACAGGGGGCGGGAACTGAAGCTTTCTTT. This chain connects TRBV10-3 to TRBJ1-1; the match to TRBD1 covers 11 bases. Per the germline V gene, CDR1 is ENHRY and CDR2 is SYGVKD. Unmatched junction bases numbered 7, after V lost 11 bases and J lost 5 bases. The CDR3 contains 13 residues.

The CDR3 spells CASLRRGLAGADNEQFF. The CDR3 DNA reads as TGTGCCAGTCTCCGACGTGGACTTGCGGGGGCCGACAATGAGCAGTTCTTC. The chain has TRBV19 and TRBJ2-1; D is perhaps TRBD2 (7 bases). Germline lookup yields CDR1 LNHDA and CDR2 SQIVND (reference sequence). This CDR3 is built from 17 residues. V gave up 8 bases and J gave up 5 bases, with 25 bases separating them.

This chain connects TRBV11-2 to TRBJ2-5; D uncertain. Germline CDR1 SGHAT, CDR2 FQNNGV. There are 14 residues in the CDR3. The V end was cut by 1 base, the J end by 2 bases, with 8 bases between. CDR3 in amino acids: CASSLVVTQETQYF. In DNA, the CDR3 is TGTGCCAGCAGCTTAGTTGTTACTCAAGAGACCCAGTACTTC.

This chain connects TRBV10-1 to TRBJ1-4, with D tentatively TRBD1 (6 bases). The germline V and J ends were trimmed by 8 bases and 8 bases, with 21 bases remaining between them. CDR1 is WNHNN and CDR2 is SYGVQD in the germline V gene (reference sequence). The CDR3 is made up of 15 amino acids. Written as DNA, the CDR3 is TGCGCCAGCGAAGATACAGGGCCCTTAGAAGAAAAACTGTTTTTT. Its protein is CASEDTGPLEEKLFF.